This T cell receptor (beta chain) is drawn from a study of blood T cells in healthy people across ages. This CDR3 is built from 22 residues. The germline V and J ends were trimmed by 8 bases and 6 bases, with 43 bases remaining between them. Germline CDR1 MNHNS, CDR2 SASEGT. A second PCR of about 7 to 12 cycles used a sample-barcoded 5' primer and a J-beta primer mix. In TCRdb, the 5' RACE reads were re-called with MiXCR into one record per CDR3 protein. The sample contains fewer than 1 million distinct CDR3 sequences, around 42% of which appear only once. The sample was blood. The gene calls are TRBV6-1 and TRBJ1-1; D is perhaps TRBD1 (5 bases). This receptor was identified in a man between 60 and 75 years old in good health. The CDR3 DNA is TGTGCCAGCCGCTCACAGGAGGACCTGAAAAACGTGTTCCCACCCGAGGTCGCTGAAGCTTTCTTT. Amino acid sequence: CASRSQEDLKNVFPPEVAEAFF.